Listed below are T cell receptor beta chains from one sample, sequenced in a study of cytomegalovirus exposure and HLA in healthy donors. Sequenced by immunoSEQ multiplex PCR; TCRdb stores in-frame clones only, minus some. The sample shows around 300,000 clones, approximately 85% of them seen only once. Sequenced material: PBMCs. The receptors derive from a man under 40 in good health and CMV-seronegative. The CDR3 runs from the conserved cysteine through the conserved F or W. D genes are given only for firm matches. Some rows have no size entry. The others give once, few or many, or a class for an expanded clone.

>TRBJ1-5|NA|NA|TRBV5-5
CASSLGQGSNQPQHF
>TRBJ1-1|NA|NA|TRBV29-1
CSVQGQKRNTEAFF
>TRBJ1-1|NA|NA|TRBV25-1
CASSRDRTATNTEAFF
>TRBJ2-1|NA|NA|TRBV7-2
CASSLIGLNEQFF
>TRBJ1-3|TRBD1|NA|TRBV14
CASSPGGFSGNTIYF
>TRBJ1-2|TRBD1|NA|TRBV6-5
CASTRTGEHGYTF
>TRBJ2-5|NA|few|TRBV11-2
CASSNRGGQSWETQYF
>TRBJ2-7|NA|NA|TRBV7-6
CASSSGGSYEQYF
>TRBJ1-1|TRBD1|NA|TRBV5-1
CASSSHRGRTEAFF
>TRBJ1-1|NA|NA|TRBV11-2
CASSILQGNTEAFF